Listed here are 2 T cell receptor beta chains from one sample, sequenced in a study of CD8 T cells in ankylosing spondylitis. General observations from the study: Fewer than ten highly homologous variants made up a TCR beta motif that seemed to typify ankylosing spondylitis blood.

Their recognized antigens are unknown. One entry per CDR3 protein results from TCRdb running MiXCR on the 5' RACE reads. Seen here are approximately 400,000 distinct CDR3 sequences, roughly 18% observed once, and the top ten hold under 1.2%. The sample taken for sequencing was blood, either unsorted or a sorted T cell fraction (not recorded which). Receptors were obtained from a male donor with ankylosing spondylitis.

This clonotype was detected a few times. V is TRBV20-1 and J is TRBJ2-1; no clear D. The CDR3 is made up of 13 amino acids. Trimming pared 6 bases from V and 2 bases from J, leaving 11 bases between. Germline assignment: CDR1 DFQATT and CDR2 SNEGSKA (reference sequence). The CDR3 nucleotides are TGCAGTGCCCCGCGTGCCGCCTACAATGAGCAGTTCTTC. Translated, it gives CSAPRAAYNEQFF.

This clonotype has just a few counts. The chain's CDR3 is CASMGPPYNEQFF. The CDR3 bases are TGTGCCAGCATGGGACCACCATACAATGAGCAGTTCTTC. The chain is built from TRBV28 and TRBJ2-1; D might be TRBD1 or TRBD2, each matching 5 bases. Trimming removed 7 bases from V and 4 bases from J, with 11 bases in between. CDR3 length: 13 amino acids. Germline loops: CDR1 MDHEN, CDR2 SYDVKM.